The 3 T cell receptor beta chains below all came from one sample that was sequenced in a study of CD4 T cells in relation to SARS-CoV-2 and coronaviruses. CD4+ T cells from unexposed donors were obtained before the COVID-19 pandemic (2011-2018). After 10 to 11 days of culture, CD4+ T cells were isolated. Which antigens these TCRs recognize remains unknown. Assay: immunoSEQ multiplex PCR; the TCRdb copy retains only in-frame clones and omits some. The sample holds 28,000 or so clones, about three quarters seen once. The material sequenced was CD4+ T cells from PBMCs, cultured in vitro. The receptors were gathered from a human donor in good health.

The CDR3 bases are TGTGCCAGCAGCTTAGGGACGCCACATTTTCAGCCCCAGCATTTT. It encodes CASSLGTPHFQPQHF. The rearrangement links TRBV7-2 to TRBJ1-5; D remains ambiguous. Germline CDR1 SGHTA, CDR2 FQGNSA. This CDR3 comprises 15 residues. V was trimmed by 1 base and J by 6 bases, leaving 13 bases between them.

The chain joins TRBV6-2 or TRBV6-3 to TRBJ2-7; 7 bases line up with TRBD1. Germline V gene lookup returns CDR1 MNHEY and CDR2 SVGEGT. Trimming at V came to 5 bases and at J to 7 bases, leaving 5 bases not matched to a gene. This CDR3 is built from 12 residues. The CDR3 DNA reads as TGTGCCAGCAGTCAACAGGGGAGAGAGCAGTACTTC. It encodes CASSQQGREQYF.

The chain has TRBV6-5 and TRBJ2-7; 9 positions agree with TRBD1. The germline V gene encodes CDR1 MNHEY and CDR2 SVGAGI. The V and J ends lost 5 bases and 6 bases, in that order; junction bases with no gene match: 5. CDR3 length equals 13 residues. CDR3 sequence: CASSPDRGIEQYF. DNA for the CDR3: TGTGCCAGCAGTCCGGACAGGGGCATCGAGCAGTACTTC.